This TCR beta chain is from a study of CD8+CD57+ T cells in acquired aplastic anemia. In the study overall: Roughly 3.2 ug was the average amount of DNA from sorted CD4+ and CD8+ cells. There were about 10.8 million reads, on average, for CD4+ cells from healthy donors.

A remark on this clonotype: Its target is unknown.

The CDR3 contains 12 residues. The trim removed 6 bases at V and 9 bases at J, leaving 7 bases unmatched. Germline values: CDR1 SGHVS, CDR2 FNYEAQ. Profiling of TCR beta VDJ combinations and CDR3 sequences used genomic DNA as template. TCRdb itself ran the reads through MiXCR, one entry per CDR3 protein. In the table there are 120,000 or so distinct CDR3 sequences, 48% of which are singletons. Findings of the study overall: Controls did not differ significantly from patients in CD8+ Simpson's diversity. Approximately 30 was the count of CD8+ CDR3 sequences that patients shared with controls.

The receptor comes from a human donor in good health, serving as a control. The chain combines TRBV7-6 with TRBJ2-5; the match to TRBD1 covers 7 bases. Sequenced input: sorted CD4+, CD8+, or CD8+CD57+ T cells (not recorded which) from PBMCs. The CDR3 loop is CASSPGQGAQYF. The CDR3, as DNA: TGTGCCAGCAGTCCGGGTCAGGGGGCCCAGTACTTC.